This T cell receptor (beta chain) was obtained from a study of T cells in localized non-small cell lung cancer (dated by TCRdb to 2018 to 2020). Regarding the complete study: T cell repertoires of about 230 early-stage NSCLC patients were analyzed, with tumors being compared against uninvolved tumor-adjacent lungs. The mean age of the NSCLC patients was about 64 years, with 120 to 150 men and over 100 women. The cohort consisted of 200 to 250 treatment-naive NSCLC patients whose localized lung tumors had been resected.

The immunoSEQ Assay was used to sequence TCR beta CDR3 regions from DNA. Per the original workflow: To compute T cell density, TCR beta template counts were normalized to usable DNA, which was estimated by amplifying housekeeping genes. Using the preseqR package, richness was estimated by extrapolating to 120,000 templates for tissue samples and 400,000 templates for PBMC samples. Clonality was taken to be one minus Pielou's evenness. Tissue-enriched TCRs were identified through differential abundance testing performed on productive amino-acid clonotypes, with a minimum total count of 5 and an alpha of 0.1. The Jaccard Index and the Morisita Overlap Index were used to measure repertoire overlap between compartments. TCR beta CDR3s were clustered by GLIPH together with public tetramer-defined viral CDR3s, and at least three viral sequences plus V-gene enrichment were required for viral motifs. TCRdb holds this immuneACCESS table with in-frame rearrangements only. Some clones are missing; in checked studies, unresolved V genes explain under half, and the rest has no known cause. Clone size and the V and J calls come from that table; the DNA yielded D and trimming. The sample table records 1,500 or so clones; around 29% of these occur just once. The ten most abundant clones make up around 10% of the sample.

On this clone: Its antigen is unknown. No per-base quality is available; no much larger clone lies one base away.

Uninvolved adjacent lung was sampled at least 2 cm away from the tumor margin, and two independent pathologists confirmed that the tissue had no atypia. At diagnosis, peripheral blood, uninvolved tumor-adjacent lung and tumor were collected and stored as a combination of fresh-frozen and FFPE material. Points the paper makes about the study in general: Because the study design was exploratory, TCR variables were selected using unadjusted p-values without false-discovery rate correction. Longer overall survival was associated with higher blood T cell density, whereas shorter survival was associated with higher adjacent-lung clonality. Uninvolved tumor-adjacent lung showed the highest T cell clonality, higher than tumor, which suggests more focused antigenic responses in the adjacent lung. A median of 57 of the top 100 tumor clones were detected in paired uninvolved adjacent lung, and under 30 of these tumor clones were also found among the top 100 clones of the paired uninvolved adjacent lung. Multi-region tumor sequencing was not performed, so intratumor heterogeneity could not be excluded.

This clonotype was sampled from a man between 35 and 75 years old with stage I lung adenocarcinoma. Sequences were derived from normal lung tissue next to the tumor, sampled before any cancer treatment.

The DNA sequence is TGTGCCAGCAGCCCCAGTAACTCCTACAATGAGCAGTTCTTC. Its amino acids are CASSPSNSYNEQFF. The sequence is built from TRBV14 and TRBJ2-1; a confident D gene designation cannot be given. V is shortened by 4 bases, J by 0 bases, and the region joining them spans 7 bases. For CDR1 and CDR2, the germline V gene lists SGHDN and FVKESK. The CDR3 holds 14 amino acids from the cysteine to the phenylalanine. Just CDR3 DNA is preserved here, 42 bases in frame from base 1.